This TCR beta chain was sequenced during a study of cytomegalovirus exposure and HLA in healthy donors. Study-level points and caveats: Reports state that TCR beta sequences accurately predicted most subjects' HLA-A and HLA-B alleles. Productive status was seen about 90% or about 30% of the time for most TCR beta V segments in an earlier analysis. There were reportedly fewer N-insertions in an Asian-associated ancestry cluster than the approximately 670-donor mean, in a later analysis.

On this clone: Its antigen is currently unknown.

The CDR3 is 17 amino acids. V was clipped by 5 bases and J by 5 bases, with 22 bases between them. Germline CDR1 SGDLS, CDR2 YYNGEE. PCR involved 60 Vbeta and 13 Jbeta primers. Some clones are missing from TCRdb's copy, which holds only in-frame ones; the method was immunoSEQ multiplex PCR. The repertoire includes approximately 170,000 clones, 65% to 85% of them detected once, and around 1.3% sits in the top ten. This TCR derives from a boy aged 2 to 9 in good health and CMV-seronegative. The chain carries TRBV9 and TRBJ2-2; D might be TRBD1 (5 bases). Source material: PBMCs. The CDR3 DNA reads as TGTGCCAGCAGTCATTCCGGGTCAGGGCCGGTGACCGGGGAGCTGTTTTTT. Translated, it gives CASSHSGSGPVTGELFF.